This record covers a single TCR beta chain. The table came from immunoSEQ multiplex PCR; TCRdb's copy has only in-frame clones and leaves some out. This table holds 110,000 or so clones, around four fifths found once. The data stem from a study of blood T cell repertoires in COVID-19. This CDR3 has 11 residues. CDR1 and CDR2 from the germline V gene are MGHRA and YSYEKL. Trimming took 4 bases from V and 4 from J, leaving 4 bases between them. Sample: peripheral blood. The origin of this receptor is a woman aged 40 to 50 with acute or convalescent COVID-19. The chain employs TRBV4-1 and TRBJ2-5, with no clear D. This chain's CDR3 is CASSPGETQYF. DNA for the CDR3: TGCGCCAGCAGCCCAGGAGAGACCCAGTACTTC.